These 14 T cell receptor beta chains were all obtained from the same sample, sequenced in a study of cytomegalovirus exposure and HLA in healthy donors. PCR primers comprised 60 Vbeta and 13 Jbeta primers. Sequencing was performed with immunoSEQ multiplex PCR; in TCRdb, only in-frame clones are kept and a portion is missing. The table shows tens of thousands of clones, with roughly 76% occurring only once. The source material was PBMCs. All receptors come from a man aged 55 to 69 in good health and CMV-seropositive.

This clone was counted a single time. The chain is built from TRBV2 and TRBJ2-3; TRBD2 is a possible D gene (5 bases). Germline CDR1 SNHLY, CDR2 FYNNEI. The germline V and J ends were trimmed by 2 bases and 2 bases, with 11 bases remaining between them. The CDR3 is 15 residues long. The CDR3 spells CASSEMRALTDTQYF. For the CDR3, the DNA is TGTGCCAGCAGTGAAATGAGGGCCCTCACAGATACGCAGTATTTT.

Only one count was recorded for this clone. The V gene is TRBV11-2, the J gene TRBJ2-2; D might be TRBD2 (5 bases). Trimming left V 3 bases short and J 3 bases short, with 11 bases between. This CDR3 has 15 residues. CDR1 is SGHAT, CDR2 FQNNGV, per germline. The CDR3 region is CASSFEGLDTGELFF. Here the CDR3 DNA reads TGTGCCAGCAGCTTTGAGGGCTTAGACACCGGGGAGCTGTTTTTT.

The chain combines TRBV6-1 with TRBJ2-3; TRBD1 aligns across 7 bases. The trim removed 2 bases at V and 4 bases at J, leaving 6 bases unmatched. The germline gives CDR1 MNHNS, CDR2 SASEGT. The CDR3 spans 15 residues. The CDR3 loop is CASSEITGVADTQYF. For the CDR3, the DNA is TGTGCCAGCAGTGAAATTACAGGGGTGGCAGATACGCAGTATTTT.

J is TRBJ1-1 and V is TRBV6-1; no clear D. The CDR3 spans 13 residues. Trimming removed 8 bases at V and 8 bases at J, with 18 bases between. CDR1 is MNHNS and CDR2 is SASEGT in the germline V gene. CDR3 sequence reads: CASGGQVGLEAFF. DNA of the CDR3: TGTGCCAGCGGCGGGCAGGTGGGCTTAGAAGCTTTCTTT.

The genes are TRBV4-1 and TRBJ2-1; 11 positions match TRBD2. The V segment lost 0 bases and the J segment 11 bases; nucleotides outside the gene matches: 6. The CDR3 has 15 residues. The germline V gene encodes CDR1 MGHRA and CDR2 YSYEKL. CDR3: CASSQDGTSGLKQFF. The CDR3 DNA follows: TGCGCCAGCAGCCAAGATGGGACTAGCGGTTTAAAGCAGTTCTTC.

For the CDR3, the DNA is TGTGCCAGTAGTATAACGGGACAGGGGACTTTCTACGAGCAGTACTTC. Translated: CASSITGQGTFYEQYF. The rearrangement joins TRBV19 to TRBJ2-5, with 10 bases lining up with TRBD1. The J call may be wrong; the DNA end is better matched by TRBJ2-7. Per germline, CDR1 LNHDA and CDR2 SQIVND (reference sequence). CDR3 length equals 16 residues.

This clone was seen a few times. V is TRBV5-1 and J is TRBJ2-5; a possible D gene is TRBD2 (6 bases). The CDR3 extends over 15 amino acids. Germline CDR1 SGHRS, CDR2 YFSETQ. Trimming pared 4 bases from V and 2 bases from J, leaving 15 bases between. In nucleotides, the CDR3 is TGCGCCAGCAGCCTCCGCGGGGCATCTCAAGAGACCCAGTACTTC. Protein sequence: CASSLRGASQETQYF.

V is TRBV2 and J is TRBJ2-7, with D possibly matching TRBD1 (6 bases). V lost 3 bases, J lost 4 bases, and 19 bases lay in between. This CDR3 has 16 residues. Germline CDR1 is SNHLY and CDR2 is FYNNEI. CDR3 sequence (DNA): TGTGCCAGCAGTGACCAGGGGTTGGGGTTGGGATACGAGCAGTACTTC. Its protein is CASSDQGLGLGYEQYF.

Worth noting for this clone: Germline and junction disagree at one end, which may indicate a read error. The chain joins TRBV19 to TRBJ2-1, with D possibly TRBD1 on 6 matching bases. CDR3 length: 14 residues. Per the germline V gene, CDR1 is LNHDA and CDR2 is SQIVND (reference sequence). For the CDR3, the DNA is TGTGCCAGCAACCTTCCAGGACAGTACAATGAGCGGTTCTTC. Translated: CASNLPGQYNERFF.

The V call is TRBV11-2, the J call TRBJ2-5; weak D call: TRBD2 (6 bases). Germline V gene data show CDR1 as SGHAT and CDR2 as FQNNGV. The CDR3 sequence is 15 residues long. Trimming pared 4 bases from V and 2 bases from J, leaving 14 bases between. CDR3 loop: CASSSRDFRQETQYF. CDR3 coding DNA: TGTGCCAGCAGCTCGAGGGACTTCCGTCAAGAGACCCAGTACTTC.

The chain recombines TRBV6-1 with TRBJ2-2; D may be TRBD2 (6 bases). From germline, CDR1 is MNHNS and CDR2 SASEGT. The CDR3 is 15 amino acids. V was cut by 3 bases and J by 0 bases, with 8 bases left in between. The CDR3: CASSERGSNTGELFF. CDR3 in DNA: TGTGCCAGCAGTGAGCGGGGATCGAACACCGGGGAGCTGTTTTTT.

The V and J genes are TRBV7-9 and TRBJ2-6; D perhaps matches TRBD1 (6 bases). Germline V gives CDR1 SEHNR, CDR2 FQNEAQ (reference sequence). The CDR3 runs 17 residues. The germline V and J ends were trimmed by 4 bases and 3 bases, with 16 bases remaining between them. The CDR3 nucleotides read TGTGCCAGCAGCTGGGACACCCTTTCGATTGGGGCCAACGTCCTGACTTTC. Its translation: CASSWDTLSIGANVLTF.

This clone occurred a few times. CDR3 sequence reads: CASSLGGQNYGYTF. CDR3 in DNA: TGTGCCAGCAGCCTAGGGGGACAGAACTATGGCTACACCTTC. This chain joins TRBV28 and TRBJ1-2; 7 bases map to TRBD1. Trimming took 6 bases from V and 2 from J; bases not matched to a gene: 6. Germline CDR1 is MDHEN and CDR2 is SYDVKM. This CDR3 is 14 amino acids long.

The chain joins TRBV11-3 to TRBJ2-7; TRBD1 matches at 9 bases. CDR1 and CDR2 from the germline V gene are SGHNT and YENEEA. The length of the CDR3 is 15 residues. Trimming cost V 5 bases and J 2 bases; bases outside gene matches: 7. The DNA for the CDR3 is TGTGCCAGCAGCGGTCGACAGGGGGTTACCTACGAGCAGTACTTC. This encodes CASSGRQGVTYEQYF.